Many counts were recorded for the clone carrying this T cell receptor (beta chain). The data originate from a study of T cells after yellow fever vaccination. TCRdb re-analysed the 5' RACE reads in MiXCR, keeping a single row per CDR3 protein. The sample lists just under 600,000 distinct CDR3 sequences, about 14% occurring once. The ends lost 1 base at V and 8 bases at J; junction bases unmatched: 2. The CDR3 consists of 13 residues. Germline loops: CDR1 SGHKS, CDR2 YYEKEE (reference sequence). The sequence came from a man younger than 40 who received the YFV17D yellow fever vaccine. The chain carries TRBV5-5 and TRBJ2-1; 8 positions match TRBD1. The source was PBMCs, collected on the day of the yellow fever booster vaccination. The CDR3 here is CASSLQGADEQFF. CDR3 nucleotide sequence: TGTGCCAGCAGCTTGCAGGGGGCGGATGAGCAGTTCTTC.